The entry below gives a single T cell receptor (beta chain) sequence along with its context. The antigen is undetermined. The entry originates in a study of CD8+ T cells in alopecia areata. Study conclusions and caveats: It was lesional scalp, especially alopecia totalis/universalis, that showed higher clonality than normal scalp. Scalp sequencing captures resident alphabeta T cells of normal skin too.

RNA extraction and reverse transcription yielded cDNA as sequencing template. The assay was immunoSEQ multiplex PCR, and TCRdb's table has in-frame clones only and misses some. The sample comprises some 110,000 clones, roughly two fifths of which are singletons, and 3% to 3.5% rests with the top ten. The CDR3 length is 13 residues. CDR1 MDHEN and CDR2 SYDVKM come from the germline V gene. V was clipped by 4 bases and J by 6 bases; unmatched bases: 1. J is TRBJ2-2 and V is TRBV28, with TRBD2 matching over 8 bases. Sequencing used CD4+ T cells sorted from blood. The receptor was isolated from a human donor with alopecia areata. The CDR3 loop is CASSSGGAGELFF. As DNA, the CDR3 is TGTGCCAGCAGTTCCGGGGGGGCCGGGGAGCTGTTTTTT.